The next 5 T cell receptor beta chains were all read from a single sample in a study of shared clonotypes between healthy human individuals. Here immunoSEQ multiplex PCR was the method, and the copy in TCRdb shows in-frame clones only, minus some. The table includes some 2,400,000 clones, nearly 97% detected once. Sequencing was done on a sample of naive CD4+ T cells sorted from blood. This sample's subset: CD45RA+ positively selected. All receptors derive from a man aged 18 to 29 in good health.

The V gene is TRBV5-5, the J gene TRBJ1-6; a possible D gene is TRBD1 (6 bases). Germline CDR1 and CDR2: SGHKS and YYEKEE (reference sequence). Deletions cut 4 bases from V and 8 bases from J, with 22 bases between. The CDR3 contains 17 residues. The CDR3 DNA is TGTGCCAGCAGCCTTAGGACAGTTTCGTATATCGATTCACCCCTCCACTTT. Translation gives CASSLRTVSYIDSPLHF.

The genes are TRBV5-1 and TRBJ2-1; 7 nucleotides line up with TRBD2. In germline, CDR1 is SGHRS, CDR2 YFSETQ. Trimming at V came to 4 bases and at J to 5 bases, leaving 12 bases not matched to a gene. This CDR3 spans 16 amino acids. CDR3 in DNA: TGCGCCAGCAGCGCCCGCGAGGCGGGAGCGCACAATGAGCAGTTCTTC. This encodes CASSAREAGAHNEQFF. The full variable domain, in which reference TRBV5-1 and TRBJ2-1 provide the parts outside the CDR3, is KAGVTQTPRYLIKTRGQQVTLSCSPISGHRSVSWYQQTPGQGLQFLFEYFSETQRNKGNFPGRFSGRQFSNSRSEMNVSTLELGDSALYLCASSAREAGAHNEQFFGPGTRLTVL.

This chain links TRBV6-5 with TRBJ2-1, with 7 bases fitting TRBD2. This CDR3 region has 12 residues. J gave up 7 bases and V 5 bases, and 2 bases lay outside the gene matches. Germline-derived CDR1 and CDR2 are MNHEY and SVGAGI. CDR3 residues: CASSAGLNEQFF. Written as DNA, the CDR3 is TGTGCCAGCAGTGCGGGACTAAATGAGCAGTTCTTC.

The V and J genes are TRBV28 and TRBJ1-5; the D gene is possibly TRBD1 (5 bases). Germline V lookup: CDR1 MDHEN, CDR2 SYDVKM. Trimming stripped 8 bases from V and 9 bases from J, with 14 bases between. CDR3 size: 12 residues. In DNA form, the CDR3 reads TGTGCCAGCCAGGGTCCCGGGGGGCCCCAGCATTTT. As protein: CASQGPGGPQHF.

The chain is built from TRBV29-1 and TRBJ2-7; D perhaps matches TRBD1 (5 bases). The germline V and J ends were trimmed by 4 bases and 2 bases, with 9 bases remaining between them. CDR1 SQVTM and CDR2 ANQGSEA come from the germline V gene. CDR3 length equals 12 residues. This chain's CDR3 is CSVAQVAYEQYF. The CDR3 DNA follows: TGCAGCGTTGCACAGGTCGCCTACGAGCAGTACTTC.